A selection of T cell receptor beta chains follows, all from one sample in a study of T cells in Graves' hyperthyroidism and ophthalmopathy. TCRdb used MiXCR to reprocess the multiplex PCR reads, holding one entry per CDR3 protein. The table records some 500,000 distinct CDR3 sequences, roughly a quarter of them present only once. The sample comprised blood. The receptors here all came from a woman aged 25-40 years with Graves' ophthalmopathy. The CDR3 runs from the conserved cysteine through the conserved F or W. The order of the fields is D gene, J gene, clone size, V gene, CDR3 protein, CDR3 DNA. The D gene is left open where the match is weak. Expanded clones are given a class, and other clones once, few, many or no size at all.

D gene: NA
J gene: TRBJ1-1
clone size: NA
V gene: TRBV20-1
CDR3 protein: CSAPRRGNTEAFF
CDR3 DNA: TGCAGTGCCCCCAGAAGAGGGAACACTGAAGCTTTCTTT

D gene: NA
J gene: TRBJ1-2
clone size: many
V gene: TRBV9
CDR3 protein: CASSATPEVGNYGYTF
CDR3 DNA: TGTGCCAGCAGCGCAACCCCCGAGGTGGGGAATTATGGCTACACCTTC

D gene: NA
J gene: TRBJ1-2
clone size: many
V gene: TRBV6-1
CDR3 protein: CASSEVWGPYGYTF
CDR3 DNA: TGTGCCAGCAGTGAAGTTTGGGGGCCCTATGGCTACACCTTC

D gene: NA
J gene: TRBJ1-2
clone size: NA
V gene: TRBV20-1
CDR3 protein: CSATKWEGYGYTF
CDR3 DNA: TGCAGTGCAACGAAGTGGGAGGGGTATGGCTACACCTTC

D gene: NA
J gene: TRBJ2-2
clone size: many
V gene: TRBV6-5
CDR3 protein: CASSYLGGENTGELFF
CDR3 DNA: TGTGCCAGCAGTTACCTTGGGGGAGAGAACACCGGGGAGCTGTTTTTT

D gene: TRBD1
J gene: TRBJ1-5
clone size: many
V gene: TRBV20-1
CDR3 protein: CSARQGSGQPQHF
CDR3 DNA: TGCAGTGCAAGACAGGGGTCCGGGCAGCCCCAGCATTTT

D gene: TRBD1
J gene: TRBJ1-1
clone size: few
V gene: TRBV12-3/TRBV12-4
CDR3 protein: CASSGTGRMTEAFF
CDR3 DNA: TGTGCCAGCAGTGGGACAGGGAGGATGACTGAAGCTTTCTTT

D gene: NA
J gene: TRBJ1-5
clone size: few
V gene: TRBV20-1
CDR3 protein: CSASPLEEDWQPQHF
CDR3 DNA: TGCAGTGCTAGCCCATTGGAGGAGGATTGGCAGCCCCAGCATTTT

D gene: NA
J gene: TRBJ2-2
clone size: many
V gene: TRBV20-1
CDR3 protein: CSASGGTGELFF
CDR3 DNA: TGCAGTGCTAGTGGGGGGACCGGGGAGCTGTTTTTT

D gene: NA
J gene: TRBJ1-5
clone size: few
V gene: TRBV18
CDR3 protein: CASSPPNWGNQPQHF
CDR3 DNA: TGTGCCAGCTCACCACCTAACTGGGGTAATCAGCCCCAGCATTTT

D gene: TRBD1
J gene: TRBJ1-5
clone size: NA
V gene: TRBV6-1
CDR3 protein: CASSATPRRTGFERPQHF
CDR3 DNA: TGTGCCAGCAGTGCAACCCCCCGCCGGACAGGTTTTGAAAGGCCCCAGCATTTT

D gene: NA
J gene: TRBJ2-7
clone size: many
V gene: TRBV6-2/TRBV6-3
CDR3 protein: CASSYSESRQYF
CDR3 DNA: TGTGCCAGCAGTTACTCGGAGTCTCGACAGTACTTC

D gene: NA
J gene: TRBJ2-2
clone size: NA
V gene: TRBV2
CDR3 protein: CASVAGYANTGELFF
CDR3 DNA: TGTGCCAGCGTTGCCGGATACGCGAACACCGGGGAGCTGTTTTTT

D gene: NA
J gene: TRBJ1-2
clone size: few
V gene: TRBV6-1
CDR3 protein: CAAYAGDYGYTF
CDR3 DNA: TGTGCCGCCTACGCGGGTGACTATGGCTACACCTTC

D gene: NA
J gene: TRBJ2-5
clone size: many
V gene: TRBV7-9
CDR3 protein: CASSSAAIQETQYF
CDR3 DNA: TGTGCCAGCAGCTCCGCGGCAATCCAAGAGACCCAGTACTTC

D gene: TRBD1
J gene: TRBJ1-3
clone size: many
V gene: TRBV6-5
CDR3 protein: CASSYTNYWTGLAGNTIYF
CDR3 DNA: TGTGCCAGCAGTTACACAAACTATTGGACAGGGTTGGCCGGAAACACCATATATTTT

D gene: NA
J gene: TRBJ1-2
clone size: few
V gene: TRBV20-1
CDR3 protein: CSARTGYTF
CDR3 DNA: TGCAGTGCTAGAACTGGCTACACCTTC

D gene: NA
J gene: TRBJ1-1
clone size: many
V gene: TRBV12-5
CDR3 protein: CANVTRENDTEAFF
CDR3 DNA: TGTGCTAACGTTACCAGGGAGAACGACACTGAAGCTTTCTTT

D gene: TRBD1
J gene: TRBJ2-7
clone size: many
V gene: TRBV29-1
CDR3 protein: CSVTGDYEQYF
CDR3 DNA: TGCAGCGTTACAGGGGATTACGAGCAGTACTTC

D gene: NA
J gene: TRBJ2-4
clone size: many
V gene: TRBV12-3/TRBV12-4
CDR3 protein: CASTWARNIQYF
CDR3 DNA: TGTGCCAGCACCTGGGCTAGGAACATTCAGTACTTC

D gene: NA
J gene: TRBJ1-2
clone size: many
V gene: TRBV4-3
CDR3 protein: CASSQDQGDDYGYTF
CDR3 DNA: TGCGCCAGCAGCCAAGATCAGGGAGACGACTATGGCTACACCTTC

D gene: TRBD1
J gene: TRBJ2-7
clone size: many
V gene: TRBV6-1
CDR3 protein: CASKISGQGRSEQYF
CDR3 DNA: TGTGCCAGTAAGATATCGGGACAGGGGAGGTCCGAGCAGTACTTC

D gene: NA
J gene: TRBJ2-7
clone size: many
V gene: TRBV20-1
CDR3 protein: CSAQQGISEQYF
CDR3 DNA: TGCAGTGCGCAACAGGGTATAAGCGAGCAGTACTTC

D gene: NA
J gene: TRBJ1-1
clone size: NA
V gene: TRBV20-1
CDR3 protein: CTEDGMETEAFF
CDR3 DNA: TGCACCGAAGACGGGATGGAAACTGAAGCTTTCTTT

D gene: TRBD1
J gene: TRBJ2-5
clone size: many
V gene: TRBV6-5
CDR3 protein: CASSYGTGHETQYF
CDR3 DNA: TGTGCCAGCAGTTACGGGACAGGGCACGAGACCCAGTACTTC

D gene: NA
J gene: TRBJ1-2
clone size: NA
V gene: TRBV28
CDR3 protein: CASSPPTGVNRDNYGYTF
CDR3 DNA: TGTGCCAGCAGTCCCCCGACGGGCGTAAACAGAGATAACTATGGCTACACCTTC

D gene: NA
J gene: TRBJ1-1
clone size: many
V gene: TRBV18
CDR3 protein: CASSPLRNAEAFF
CDR3 DNA: TGTGCCAGCTCACCGTTGAGGAACGCTGAAGCTTTCTTT

D gene: NA
J gene: TRBJ2-2
clone size: few
V gene: TRBV5-1
CDR3 protein: CASSLVGALNTGELFF
CDR3 DNA: TGCGCCAGCAGCTTGGTAGGGGCCCTGAACACCGGGGAGCTGTTTTTT

D gene: NA
J gene: TRBJ1-2
clone size: many
V gene: TRBV30
CDR3 protein: CARTPRQANYGYTF
CDR3 DNA: TGTGCCCGGACCCCGAGACAGGCTAACTATGGCTACACCTTC

D gene: NA
J gene: TRBJ2-3
clone size: NA
V gene: TRBV20-1
CDR3 protein: CSASRTRSDTQYF
CDR3 DNA: TGCAGTGCTAGTCGGACACGGTCAGATACGCAGTATTTT

D gene: NA
J gene: TRBJ1-2
clone size: many
V gene: TRBV9
CDR3 protein: CASRDETNYGYTF
CDR3 DNA: TGTGCCAGCAGGGACGAGACCAACTATGGCTACACCTTC

D gene: NA
J gene: TRBJ2-2
clone size: NA
V gene: TRBV5-1
CDR3 protein: CASSSLEVLGELFF
CDR3 DNA: TGCGCCAGCAGCTCCCTGGAGGTCCTCGGGGAGCTGTTTTTT

D gene: NA
J gene: TRBJ1-2
clone size: NA
V gene: TRBV5-1
CDR3 protein: CASSLGSGGANYGYTF
CDR3 DNA: TGCGCCAGCAGCTTAGGATCGGGGGGAGCTAACTATGGCTACACCTTC

D gene: TRBD1
J gene: TRBJ1-1
clone size: few
V gene: TRBV13
CDR3 protein: CASSFSTGMNTEAFF
CDR3 DNA: TGTGCCAGCAGCTTCTCGACAGGGATGAACACTGAAGCTTTCTTT

D gene: TRBD1
J gene: TRBJ2-7
clone size: many
V gene: TRBV11-2
CDR3 protein: CASSLETGTIEQYF
CDR3 DNA: TGTGCCAGCAGCTTAGAGACAGGGACAATCGAGCAGTACTTC

D gene: TRBD1
J gene: TRBJ2-5
clone size: few
V gene: TRBV5-1
CDR3 protein: CASSTGQARETQYF
CDR3 DNA: TGCGCCAGCAGCACCGGACAGGCCCGGGAGACCCAGTACTTC

D gene: NA
J gene: TRBJ2-7
clone size: few
V gene: TRBV20-1
CDR3 protein: CSAPSGVVSFEQYF
CDR3 DNA: TGCAGTGCTCCCTCCGGGGTGGTTTCGTTCGAGCAGTACTTC

D gene: NA
J gene: TRBJ2-2
clone size: many
V gene: TRBV6-5
CDR3 protein: CASSYSGQLNTGELFF
CDR3 DNA: TGTGCCAGCAGTTACTCAGGCCAGCTGAACACCGGGGAGCTGTTTTTT

D gene: NA
J gene: TRBJ2-5
clone size: NA
V gene: TRBV6-1
CDR3 protein: CAIVTLVYQETQYF
CDR3 DNA: TGTGCCATCGTGACTTTAGTGTACCAAGAGACCCAGTACTTC

D gene: TRBD2
J gene: TRBJ2-2
clone size: many
V gene: TRBV12-5
CDR3 protein: CASGLHGSGGFGELFF
CDR3 DNA: TGTGCTAGTGGTTTGCACGGGAGCGGGGGGTTCGGGGAGCTGTTTTTT

D gene: TRBD1
J gene: TRBJ1-1
clone size: many
V gene: TRBV10-2
CDR3 protein: CASSDSQTGMNTEAFF
CDR3 DNA: TGCGCCAGCAGTGACTCACAGACAGGGATGAACACTGAAGCTTTCTTT

D gene: TRBD1
J gene: TRBJ2-5
clone size: NA
V gene: TRBV7-3
CDR3 protein: CASSLRQGAQETQYF
CDR3 DNA: TGTGCCAGCAGCTTAAGACAGGGGGCACAAGAGACCCAGTACTTC